These 6 T cell receptor beta chains originate from one sample sequenced in a study of blood T cell repertoires in COVID-19. Assay used: immunoSEQ multiplex PCR; TCRdb lists only in-frame clones, some missing. The sample comprises over 130,000 clones, more than 75% of which are singletons, and roughly 2% rests with the top ten. The sequenced sample was peripheral blood. The receptors derive from a man in his 70s with acute or convalescent COVID-19.

The gene calls are TRBV5-1 and TRBJ2-5, with 8 bases aligning to TRBD1. V lost 0 bases, J lost 5 bases, and 6 bases stayed unmatched. Germline V gives CDR1 SGHRS, CDR2 YFSETQ. CDR3 size: 15 residues. CDR3 nucleotides: TGCGCCAGCAGCTTGGACGGGGCAGGGGGCGAGACCCAGTACTTC. Residues: CASSLDGAGGETQYF.

This chain connects TRBV2 to TRBJ2-7, with TRBD1 matching over 9 bases. Germline V gene data show CDR1 as SNHLY and CDR2 as FYNNEI. Trimming at V came to 10 bases and at J to 5 bases, leaving 21 bases not matched to a gene. The CDR3 sequence is 17 residues long. This CDR3 reads CATRSGIGQGNLDEQYF. The CDR3 DNA reads as TGTGCCACCAGGTCCGGTATCGGACAGGGGAACTTGGACGAGCAGTACTTC.

J is TRBJ2-1 and V is TRBV6-5, with 7 bases matching TRBD1. The J segment lost 4 bases and the V segment lost 5 bases, leaving 8 bases of the junction unmatched. CDR3 size: 15 residues. Looked up from germline, CDR1 is MNHEY and CDR2 is SVGAGI. In DNA, the CDR3 is TGTGCCAGCAGTACTAACAGGGGCCAGTACAATGAGCAGTTCTTC. Its translation: CASSTNRGQYNEQFF.

The sample holds a few counts of this clone. The chain is built from TRBV10-2 and TRBJ2-7, with D maybe TRBD1 (6 bases). Germline CDR1 is WSHSY and CDR2 is SAAADI. There are 15 residues in the CDR3. Trimming stripped 1 base from V and 4 bases from J, with 14 bases between. CDR3 residues: CASSEYQGPPYEQYF. As DNA, the CDR3 is TGCGCCAGCAGTGAGTACCAGGGGCCCCCTTACGAGCAGTACTTC.

The chain joins TRBV24-1 to TRBJ1-6; no clear D gene. Germline CDR1 and CDR2: KGHDR and SFDVKD. The CDR3 covers 14 residues. The V and J ends lost 4 bases and 0 bases respectively, with 3 bases between them. The CDR3 protein is CATSESSYNSPLHF. As DNA, the CDR3 is TGTGCCACCAGTGAGAGCTCCTATAATTCACCCCTCCACTTT.

The rearrangement joins TRBV28 to TRBJ1-5, with D perhaps matching TRBD1 (5 bases). The CDR3 is 15 residues long. Trimming removed 6 bases at V and 5 bases at J, with 17 bases between. Germline V lookup: CDR1 MDHEN, CDR2 SYDVKM. CDR3 protein: CASSKAQGPDQPQHF. CDR3 DNA: TGTGCCAGCAGCAAGGCGCAGGGCCCGGATCAGCCCCAGCATTTT.